Described below is a single TCR beta chain sequence and its context. The antigen is unknown. A second PCR, run for about 7 to 11 cycles, used a sample-barcoded 5' primer plus a J-beta primer mix. Every cDNA was tagged by a template-switch adaptor with 12 random nucleotides. MiXCR, applied by TCRdb to the 5' RACE reads, yields one record per CDR3 protein. The sample carries some 800,000 distinct CDR3 sequences, 44% recorded once. The data belong to a study of blood T cells in healthy people across ages. CDR1 is MRHNA and CDR2 is SNTAGT in the germline V gene. The CDR3 extends over 15 amino acids. V lost 6 bases and J lost 3; bases outside the gene matches: 8. Each sample provided at least 5 micrograms of extracted total RNA. Study results and limitations: Versus aged donors, long-lived donors had higher diversity and more naive CD4+ cells.

This clonotype originated in a man between 60 and 75 years old in good health. Sequenced sample: blood. The chain links TRBV6-4 to TRBJ2-7; 10 bases are shared with TRBD1. The CDR3 spells CASRAGDRGFYEQYF. The CDR3 nucleotides read TGTGCCAGCAGGGCTGGGGACAGGGGATTCTACGAGCAGTACTTC.